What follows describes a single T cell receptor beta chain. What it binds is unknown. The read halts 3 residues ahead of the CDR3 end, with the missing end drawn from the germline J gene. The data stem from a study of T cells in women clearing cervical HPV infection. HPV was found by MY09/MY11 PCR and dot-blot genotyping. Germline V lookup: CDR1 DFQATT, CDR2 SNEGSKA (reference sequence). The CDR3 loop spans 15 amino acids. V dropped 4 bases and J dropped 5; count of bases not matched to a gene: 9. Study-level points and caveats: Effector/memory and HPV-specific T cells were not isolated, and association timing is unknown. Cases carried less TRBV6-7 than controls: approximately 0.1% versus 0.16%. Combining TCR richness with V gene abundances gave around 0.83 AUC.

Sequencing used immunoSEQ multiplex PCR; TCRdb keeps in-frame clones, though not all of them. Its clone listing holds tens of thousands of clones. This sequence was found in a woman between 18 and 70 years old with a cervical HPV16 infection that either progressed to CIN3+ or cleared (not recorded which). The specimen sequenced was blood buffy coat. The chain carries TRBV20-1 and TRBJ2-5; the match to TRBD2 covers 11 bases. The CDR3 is CSAKLLAGARETQYF. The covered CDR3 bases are TGCAGTGCTAAACTACTAGCGGGGGCTCGGGAGACC.